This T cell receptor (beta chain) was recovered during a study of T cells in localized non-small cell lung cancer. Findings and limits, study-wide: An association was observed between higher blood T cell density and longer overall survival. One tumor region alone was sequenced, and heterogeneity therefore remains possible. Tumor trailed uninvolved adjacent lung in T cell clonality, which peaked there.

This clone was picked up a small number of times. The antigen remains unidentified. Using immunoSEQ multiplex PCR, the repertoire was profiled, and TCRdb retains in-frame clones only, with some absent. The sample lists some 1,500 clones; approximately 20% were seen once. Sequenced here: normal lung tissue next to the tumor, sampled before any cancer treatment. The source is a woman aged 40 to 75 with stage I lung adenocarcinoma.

The DNA for the CDR3 is TGTGCCAGCTCACCACCTTTGCCCCGTAATTCACCCCTCCACTTT. Translated, it gives CASSPPLPRNSPLHF. The chain uses TRBV18 and TRBJ1-6; unclear D gene. Germline-derived CDR1 and CDR2 are KGHSH and LQKENI. Trimming took off 0 bases at V and 6 bases at J, with 9 bases between the two ends. The CDR3 contains 15 residues.